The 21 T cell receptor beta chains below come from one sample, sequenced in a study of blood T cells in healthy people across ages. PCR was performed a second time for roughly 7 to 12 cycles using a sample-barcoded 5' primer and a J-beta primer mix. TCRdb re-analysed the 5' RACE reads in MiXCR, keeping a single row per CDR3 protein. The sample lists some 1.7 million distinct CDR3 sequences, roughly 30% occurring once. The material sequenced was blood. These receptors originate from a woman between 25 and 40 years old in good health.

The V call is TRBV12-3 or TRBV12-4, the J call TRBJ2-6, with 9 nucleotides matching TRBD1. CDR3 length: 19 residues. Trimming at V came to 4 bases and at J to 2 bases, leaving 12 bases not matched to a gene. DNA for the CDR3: TGTGCCAGCAGTTCAAATACCGGGACAGGGATCACTGGGGCCAACGTCCTGACTTTC. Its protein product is CASSSNTGTGITGANVLTF.

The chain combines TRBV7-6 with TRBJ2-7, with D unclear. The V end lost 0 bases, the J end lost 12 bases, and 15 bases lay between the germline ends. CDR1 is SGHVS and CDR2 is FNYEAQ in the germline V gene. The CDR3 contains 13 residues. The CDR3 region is CASSLARQETRYF. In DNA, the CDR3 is TGTGCCAGCAGCTTAGCGCGGCAAGAGACCCGGTACTTC.

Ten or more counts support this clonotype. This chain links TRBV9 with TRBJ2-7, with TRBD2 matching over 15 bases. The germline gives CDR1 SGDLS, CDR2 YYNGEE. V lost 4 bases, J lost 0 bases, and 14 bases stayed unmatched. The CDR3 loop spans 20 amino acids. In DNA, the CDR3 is TGTGCCAGCAGCACTCCCGAGGGGGGACTAGCGGGAGGTAGCTCCTACGAGCAGTACTTC. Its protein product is CASSTPEGGLAGGSSYEQYF.

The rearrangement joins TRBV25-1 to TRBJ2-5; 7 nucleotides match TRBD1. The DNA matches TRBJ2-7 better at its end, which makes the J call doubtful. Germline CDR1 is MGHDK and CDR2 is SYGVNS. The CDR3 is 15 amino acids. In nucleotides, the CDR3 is TGTGCCAGCCATCCGGCCCCAGGGACAGATGGCGAGCAGTACTTC. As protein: CASHPAPGTDGEQYF.

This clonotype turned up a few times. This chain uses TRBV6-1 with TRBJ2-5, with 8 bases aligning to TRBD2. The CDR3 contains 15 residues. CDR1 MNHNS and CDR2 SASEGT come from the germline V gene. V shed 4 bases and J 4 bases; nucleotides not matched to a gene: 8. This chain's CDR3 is CASSVAGTPGETQYF. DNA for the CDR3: TGTGCCAGCAGTGTAGCGGGAACCCCGGGAGAGACCCAGTACTTC.

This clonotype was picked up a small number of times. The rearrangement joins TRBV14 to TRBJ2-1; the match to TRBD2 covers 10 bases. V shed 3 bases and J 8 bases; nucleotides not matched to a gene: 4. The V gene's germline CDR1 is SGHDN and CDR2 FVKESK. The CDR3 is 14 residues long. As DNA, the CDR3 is TGTGCCAGCAGCCAGACTAGCGGGCTCTATGAGCAGTTCTTC. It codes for CASSQTSGLYEQFF.

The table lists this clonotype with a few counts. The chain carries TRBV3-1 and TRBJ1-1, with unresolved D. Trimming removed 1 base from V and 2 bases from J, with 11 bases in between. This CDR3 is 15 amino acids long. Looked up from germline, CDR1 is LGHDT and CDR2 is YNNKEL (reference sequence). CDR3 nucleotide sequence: TGTGCCAGCAGCCAAGTTTCAGTGGGTAACACTGAAGCTTTCTTT. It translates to CASSQVSVGNTEAFF.

This CDR3 is CASSPRQGGGSNQPQHF. The CDR3 bases are TGTGCCAGCAGCCCGCGACAGGGAGGTGGAAGCAATCAGCCCCAGCATTTT. V is TRBV7-2 and J is TRBJ1-5, with TRBD1 identical over 7 bases. J gave up 1 base and V 5 bases, and 11 bases lay outside the gene matches. The germline gives CDR1 SGHTA, CDR2 FQGNSA. This CDR3 region has 17 residues. Looking up the rest from reference TRBV7-2 and TRBJ1-5 gives the full variable domain: GAGVSQSPSNKVTEKGKDVELRCDPISGHTALYWYRQSLGQGLEFLIYFQGNSAPDKSGLPSDRFSAERTGGSVSTLTIQRTQQEDSAVYLCASSPRQGGGSNQPQHFGDGTRLSIL.

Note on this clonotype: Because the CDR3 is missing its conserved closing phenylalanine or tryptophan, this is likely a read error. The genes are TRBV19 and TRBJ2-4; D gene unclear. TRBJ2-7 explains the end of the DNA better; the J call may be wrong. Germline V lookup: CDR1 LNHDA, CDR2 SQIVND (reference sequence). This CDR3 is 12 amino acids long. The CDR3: CASIGSFNEQYC. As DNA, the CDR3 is TGTGCCAGTATTGGCAGCTTCAACGAGCAGTACTGC.

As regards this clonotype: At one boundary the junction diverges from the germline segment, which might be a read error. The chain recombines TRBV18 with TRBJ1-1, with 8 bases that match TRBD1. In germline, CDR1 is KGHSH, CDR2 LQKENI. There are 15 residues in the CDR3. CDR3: CASPPPNRGDTEAFF. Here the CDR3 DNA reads TGTGCCAGCCCACCACCTAACAGGGGGGACACTGAAGCTTTCTTT.

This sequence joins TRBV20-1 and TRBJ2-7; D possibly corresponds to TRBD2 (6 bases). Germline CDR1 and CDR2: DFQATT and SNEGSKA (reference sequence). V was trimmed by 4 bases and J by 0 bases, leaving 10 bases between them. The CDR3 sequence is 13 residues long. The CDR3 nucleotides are TGCAGTGCTATGATTAGCGGCTCCTACGAGCAGTACTTC. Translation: CSAMISGSYEQYF.

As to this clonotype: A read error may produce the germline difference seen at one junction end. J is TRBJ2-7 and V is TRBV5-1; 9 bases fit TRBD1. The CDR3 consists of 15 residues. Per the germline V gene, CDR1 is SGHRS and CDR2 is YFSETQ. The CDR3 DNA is TGCACCAGCAGACCGACCGGGACAGGGTCGTACGAGCAGTACTTC. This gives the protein CTSRPTGTGSYEQYF.

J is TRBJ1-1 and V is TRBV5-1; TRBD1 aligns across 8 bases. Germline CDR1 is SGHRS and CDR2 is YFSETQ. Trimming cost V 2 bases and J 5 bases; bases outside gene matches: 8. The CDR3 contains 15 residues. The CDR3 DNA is TGCGCCAGCAGCTTAACCCAGGGGGCGCAGACTGAAGCTTTCTTT. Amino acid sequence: CASSLTQGAQTEAFF.

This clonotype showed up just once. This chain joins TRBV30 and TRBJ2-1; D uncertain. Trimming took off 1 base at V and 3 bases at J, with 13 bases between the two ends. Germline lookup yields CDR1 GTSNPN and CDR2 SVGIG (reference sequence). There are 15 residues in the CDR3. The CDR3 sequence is CAWSASKTLYNEQFF. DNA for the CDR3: TGTGCCTGGAGTGCCTCCAAGACCCTCTACAATGAGCAGTTCTTC.

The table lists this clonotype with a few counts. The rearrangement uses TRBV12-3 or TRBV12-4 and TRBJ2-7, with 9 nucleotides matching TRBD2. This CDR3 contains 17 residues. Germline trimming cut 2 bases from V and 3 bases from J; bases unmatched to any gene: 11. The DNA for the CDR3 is TGTGCCAGCAGTTTACGAGCGGGGGGAAGGTCTCGCTACGAGCAGTACTTC. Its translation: CASSLRAGGRSRYEQYF.

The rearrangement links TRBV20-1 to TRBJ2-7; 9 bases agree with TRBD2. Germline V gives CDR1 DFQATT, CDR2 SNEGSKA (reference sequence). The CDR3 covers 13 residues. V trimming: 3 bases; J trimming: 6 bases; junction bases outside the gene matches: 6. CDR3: CSASRTSVGEQYF. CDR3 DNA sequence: TGCAGTGCTAGTCGGACTAGCGTCGGCGAGCAGTACTTC.

This CDR3 reads CASSQDNGPRDTQYF. CDR3 in DNA: TGTGCCAGCAGCCAAGACAACGGGCCAAGGGATACGCAGTATTTT. J is TRBJ2-3 and V is TRBV3-1; D call uncertain. Germline values: CDR1 LGHDT, CDR2 YNNKEL (reference sequence). V dropped 0 bases and J dropped 6 bases, with 13 bases sitting between them. This CDR3 region has 15 residues.

The CDR3 nucleotides read TGTGCCAGCAGCTTATCGAGTGGGAGCAGCTCCCCGAGCTCCTACGAGCAGTACTTC. Translating it yields CASSLSSGSSSPSSYEQYF. The chain employs TRBV5-5 and TRBJ2-7, with TRBD2 as a possible D gene (5 bases). The V gene's germline CDR1 is SGHKS and CDR2 YYEKEE (reference sequence). The CDR3 has 19 residues. Trimming left V 2 bases short and J 0 bases short, with 24 bases between.

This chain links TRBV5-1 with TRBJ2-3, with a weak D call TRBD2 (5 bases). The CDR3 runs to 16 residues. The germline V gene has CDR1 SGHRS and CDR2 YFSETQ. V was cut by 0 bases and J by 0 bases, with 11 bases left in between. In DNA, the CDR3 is TGCGCCAGCAGCTTGGGTCTCTCGGGGAGCACAGATACGCAGTATTTT. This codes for CASSLGLSGSTDTQYF.

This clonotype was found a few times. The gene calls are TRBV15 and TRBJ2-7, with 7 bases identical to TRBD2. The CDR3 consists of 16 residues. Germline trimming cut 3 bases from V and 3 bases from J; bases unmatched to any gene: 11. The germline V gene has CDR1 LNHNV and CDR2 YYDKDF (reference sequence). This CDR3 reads CATSREREPRLYEQYF. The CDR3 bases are TGTGCCACCAGCAGGGAGCGGGAACCAAGGCTCTACGAGCAGTACTTC.

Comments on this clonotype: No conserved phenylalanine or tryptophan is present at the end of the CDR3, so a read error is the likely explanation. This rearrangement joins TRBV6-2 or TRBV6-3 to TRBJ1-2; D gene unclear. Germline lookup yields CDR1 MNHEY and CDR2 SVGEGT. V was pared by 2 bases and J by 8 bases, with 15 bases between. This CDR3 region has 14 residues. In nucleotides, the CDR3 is TGTGCCAGCAGTTACCGGCGCGGCGCGGGAGGCTACACCGTC. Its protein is CASSYRRGAGGYTV.